This T cell receptor (beta chain) was sequenced for a study of cytomegalovirus exposure and HLA in healthy donors. Germline lookup yields CDR1 MNHEY and CDR2 SMNVEV (reference sequence). The CDR3 runs to 14 residues. Trimming shortened V by 5 bases and J by 7 bases, and 14 bases separated the two germline ends. Turning to this clone: The antigen is unknown.

General observations from the study: Among TCR beta chains, those listed as cytomegalovirus-associated numbered around 160. For most TCR sequences rarity was the rule, although some public TCRs occurred in many donors.

Profiling relied on immunoSEQ multiplex PCR, and the TCRdb table lists in-frame clones only, not all of them. Of about 120,000 clones listed, about nine tenths are singletons. The sample was PBMCs. The chain has TRBV27 and TRBJ2-2, with unresolved D. This receptor was taken from a man between 18 and 35 years old in good health and CMV-seronegative. The CDR3 loop reads CASSPLLVVGELFF. CDR3 coding DNA: TGTGCCAGCAGTCCGCTCCTAGTTGTCGGGGAGCTGTTTTTT.